This T cell receptor beta chain appears in the sequencing data of a study of cytomegalovirus exposure and HLA in healthy donors. Turning to the study itself: Early released data had about 85 million unique TCRs, all coming from HLA-typed donors.

The PCR was carried out with 60 Vbeta primers and 13 Jbeta primers. Repertoires were generated with immunoSEQ multiplex PCR, while TCRdb's copy carries only in-frame clones and drops some. In the table there are under 200,000 clones, approximately 73% of which are singletons. The sample holds a few counts of this clone. With V trimmed by 4 bases and J by 0 bases, 11 bases remained unmatched. Germline V CDR1 and CDR2: SEHNR, FQNEAQ (reference sequence). The CDR3 has 18 amino acids. The receptor was derived from a man between 45 and 60 years old in good health and CMV-seronegative. This chain links TRBV7-9 with TRBJ1-5; 8 bases are a match to TRBD1. The sample taken for sequencing was PBMCs. The CDR3 coding sequence is TGTGCCAGCAGCTCGACAGGGGCTTTGGTAAATAGCAATCAGCCCCAGCATTTT. The encoded protein is CASSSTGALVNSNQPQHF.